One and the same sample provided the 10 T cell receptor beta chains below, sequenced in a study of radiation and T cells in renal cell carcinoma. Time point described: blood 2 weeks post-SBRT. Indicated treatment: 15 Gy SBRT to primary tumor, nephrectomy 4 weeks later. Here immunoSEQ multiplex PCR was the method, and the copy in TCRdb shows in-frame clones only, minus some. Among about 130,000 clones, more than 70% were seen once, and the ten largest hold 5.8%. The source material was blood, sampled from a patient whose treatment included radiotherapy and nephrectomy. The receptors shown here come from a woman in her 70s with renal cell carcinoma.

The chain recombines TRBV6-1 with TRBJ1-6; 11 nucleotides match TRBD1. Germline lookup yields CDR1 MNHNS and CDR2 SASEGT. With V trimmed by 4 bases and J by 8 bases, 13 bases remained unmatched. This CDR3 has 18 residues. In DNA, the CDR3 is TGTGCCAGCAGTGGGGGGACAGGGGGAATCGGGATGTATTCACCCCTCCACTTT. Translation: CASSGGTGGIGMYSPLHF.

The V and J genes are TRBV2 and TRBJ2-3; 7 bases line up with TRBD2. This CDR3 is 13 amino acids long. Losses at the gene ends were 5 bases for V and 2 bases for J; bases not matched to a gene: 1. CDR1 is SNHLY, CDR2 FYNNEI, per germline. Here the CDR3 reads CASSRDYTDTQYF. As DNA, the CDR3 is TGTGCCAGCAGTCGGGACTACACAGATACGCAGTATTTT.

The V and J genes are TRBV29-1 and TRBJ2-2; D remains unclear. Germline V gene lookup returns CDR1 SQVTM and CDR2 ANQGSEA. This CDR3 contains 13 residues. Trimming removed 3 bases at V and 3 bases at J, with 8 bases between. The chain's CDR3 is CSVDTGYTGELFF. The CDR3 DNA reads TGCAGCGTTGATACGGGCTACACCGGGGAGCTGTTTTTT.

This rearrangement joins TRBV30 to TRBJ2-3, with 11 positions matching TRBD2. The CDR3 consists of 16 residues. Unmatched junction bases numbered 10, after V lost 1 base and J lost 7 bases. Germline V lookup: CDR1 GTSNPN, CDR2 SVGIG (reference sequence). The CDR3 nucleotides read TGTGCCTGGAGTGCCTTACTAGCGGGGGACGTATATACGCAGTATTTT. Its protein is CAWSALLAGDVYTQYF.

The chain employs TRBV19 and TRBJ1-5; 7 bases match TRBD1. The trim removed 6 bases at V and 0 bases at J, leaving 5 bases unmatched. From germline, CDR1 is LNHDA and CDR2 SQIVND (reference sequence). This CDR3 is built from 15 residues. This chain's CDR3 is CASSTGQVSNQPQHF. CDR3 coding DNA: TGTGCCAGTAGCACCGGACAGGTTAGCAATCAGCCCCAGCATTTT.

This clone was seen a single time. The rearrangement joins TRBV5-1 to TRBJ2-1; 14 nucleotides agree with TRBD2. V shed 4 bases and J 5 bases; nucleotides not matched to a gene: 5. CDR3 size: 16 residues. CDR1 and CDR2 (germline): SGHRS, YFSETQ. The CDR3 loop is CASSSRTSGGNNEQFF. The CDR3 nucleotides are TGCGCCAGCAGCAGCAGGACTAGCGGGGGGAACAATGAGCAGTTCTTC.

This clone was seen only a few times. The V call is TRBV28, the J call TRBJ1-6; maybe TRBD1 (5 bases). The germline CDR1 and CDR2 sequences are MDHEN and SYDVKM. CDR3 length: 16 residues. Trimming stripped 7 bases from V and 8 bases from J, with 21 bases between. CDR3 coding DNA: TGTGCCAGCACCCTGTGGTCAGGGTGGGGGTATTCACCCCTCCACTTT. It codes for CASTLWSGWGYSPLHF.

This chain's CDR3 is CASSPGGRQETQYF. The CDR3 nucleotides are TGTGCCAGCAGTCCAGGGGGCCGCCAAGAGACCCAGTACTTC. The gene calls are TRBV2 and TRBJ2-5, with 8 nucleotides matching TRBD1. Per germline, CDR1 SNHLY and CDR2 FYNNEI. This CDR3 contains 14 residues. Losses at the gene ends were 5 bases for V and 1 base for J; bases not matched to a gene: 3.

The chain is built from TRBV6-5 and TRBJ1-2; D is unclear. Germline CDR1 MNHEY, CDR2 SVGAGI. This CDR3 has 11 amino acids. Trimming shortened V by 1 base and J by 5 bases, and 2 bases separated the two germline ends. The CDR3 spells CASSYLYGYTF. CDR3 DNA: TGTGCCAGCAGTTACTTATATGGCTACACCTTC.

The chain couples TRBV5-1 to TRBJ2-7; tentative D call: TRBD1 (6 bases). The V gene's germline CDR1 is SGHRS and CDR2 YFSETQ. The ends were cut back, 2 bases at V and 0 bases at J, with 9 bases in the middle. This CDR3 has 14 amino acids. Written as DNA, the CDR3 is TGCGCCAGCAGCTTCAGGGGCAGCTCCTACGAGCAGTACTTC. It is translated as CASSFRGSSYEQYF.